This entry is about one T cell receptor (beta chain). Its cognate antigen is unknown. The same CDR3 also results from other DNA sequences found in this sample. The PCR used 60 Vbeta and 13 Jbeta primers. Profiled with immunoSEQ multiplex PCR; TCRdb holds only in-frame clones, not every one. The sample holds about 130,000 clones; approximately 74% are singletons and the top ten take 7.3%. V lost 4 bases and J lost 4; bases outside the gene matches: 15. The CDR3 spans 17 residues. CDR1 is SGHRS, CDR2 YFSETQ, per germline. The data originate from a study of cytomegalovirus exposure and HLA in healthy donors. Points from the study as a whole: Approximately 18,000 TCR beta sequences were associated with HLA alleles at 0.05 false discovery rate in a later analysis.

Each donor's status was that of a healthy bone marrow donor. The specimen was PBMCs. The origin of this receptor is a male donor in good health and CMV-seronegative. The gene calls are TRBV5-1 and TRBJ1-1; 8 nucleotides match TRBD1. The CDR3 DNA sequence: TGCGCCAGCAGCGAAGACAGGGGTTTGATATCGGGCACTGAAGCTTTCTTT. Amino acids: CASSEDRGLISGTEAFF. Drawing the rest from reference TRBV5-1 and TRBJ1-1, the complete variable domain is KAGVTQTPRYLIKTRGQQVTLSCSPISGHRSVSWYQQTPGQGLQFLFEYFSETQRNKGNFPGRFSGRQFSNSRSEMNVSTLELGDSALYLCASSEDRGLISGTEAFFGQGTRLTVV.